The 6 T cell receptor beta chains in this list originate from one sample, sequenced in a study of blood T cell repertoires in COVID-19. The method was immunoSEQ multiplex PCR; TCRdb's version includes in-frame clones alone and lacks a portion of them. The sample lists more than 120,000 clones, about 91% occurring once. Sample: peripheral blood. These receptors were collected from a woman aged 45-65 years with acute or convalescent COVID-19.

This clone was counted once. The rearrangement links TRBV6-1 to TRBJ1-2, with D possibly matching TRBD1 (5 bases). Germline V CDR1 and CDR2: MNHNS, SASEGT. V was pared by 2 bases and J by 8 bases, with 15 bases between. The CDR3 loop spans 14 amino acids. The CDR3 sequence: CASSEMWGRGGYTF. In DNA form, the CDR3 reads TGTGCCAGCAGTGAAATGTGGGGTAGGGGCGGCTACACCTTC.

The chain joins TRBV7-3 to TRBJ1-2; no firm D call. CDR3 size: 14 residues. Trimming removed 5 bases from V and 2 bases from J, with 12 bases in between. From germline, CDR1 is SGHTA and CDR2 FQGTGA. CDR3 loop: CASSPSDGNYGYTF. The CDR3 region has the DNA TGTGCCAGCAGCCCTAGCGACGGGAACTATGGCTACACCTTC.

V is TRBV6-5 and J is TRBJ1-2; 7 bases are shared with TRBD1. V trimming: 6 bases; J trimming: 8 bases; junction bases outside the gene matches: 9. Per the germline V gene, CDR1 is MNHEY and CDR2 is SVGAGI. This CDR3 has 13 amino acids. This CDR3 is CASRYRGTWGYTF. The CDR3 bases are TGTGCCAGCAGATACAGGGGTACCTGGGGCTACACCTTC.

J is TRBJ1-5 and V is TRBV29-1; D gene ambiguous. Per germline, CDR1 SQVTM and CDR2 ANQGSEA. This CDR3 contains 13 residues. Between the trimmed V and J ends, which lost 8 bases and 0 bases, there was a span of 11 bases. The CDR3 DNA sequence: TGCAGCTTTGCAACCGGTAGCAATCAGCCCCAGCATTTT. Its protein is CSFATGSNQPQHF.

The V and J genes are TRBV12-3 or TRBV12-4 and TRBJ2-7, with D perhaps matching TRBD2 (5 bases). The CDR3 is 13 amino acids. Trimming removed 4 bases at V and 2 bases at J, with 9 bases between. The CDR3 protein is CASSYGLTYEQYF. The CDR3 bases are TGTGCCAGCAGTTATGGACTGACCTACGAGCAGTACTTC.

The chain is built from TRBV12-3 or TRBV12-4 and TRBJ2-7, with TRBD1 as a possible D gene (7 bases). The CDR3 runs 12 residues. V lost 6 bases, J lost 6 bases, and 12 bases lay in between. CDR3 in amino acids: CASRGGGVEQYF. CDR3 nucleotide sequence: TGTGCCAGCAGAGGAGGGGGCGTCGAGCAGTACTTC.